The next 8 T cell receptor beta chains were all read from a single sample in a study of regulatory T cells in long-lasting Graves disease. Time point: newly diagnosed GD, antithyroid drugs for less than 3 months. Making the TCR library involved RNA that had been extracted from PBMCs. Arm-PCR of CDR3 regions and iRepertoire HTBI primers were used to build TCR beta libraries. TCRdb reanalysed the multiplex PCR reads using MiXCR and keeps one entry per CDR3 protein. The data contain about 530,000 distinct CDR3 sequences, roughly 16% of them singletons. This sample was shared with a second study, whose subject was T cells in Graves' hyperthyroidism and ophthalmopathy.

The sequenced sample was peripheral blood mononuclear cells (PBMCs), obtained at new diagnosis, from a patient treated with antithyroid drugs. These receptors originate from a woman aged 35-65 years with Graves disease.

At least ten counts were recorded for this clonotype. The chain couples TRBV7-2 to TRBJ1-1; D is unresolved. Germline V gene data show CDR1 as SGHTA and CDR2 as FQGNSA. CDR3 size: 15 residues. V lost 4 bases, J lost 3 bases, and 15 bases lay in between. The CDR3 here is CASSSKALLDTEAFF. The CDR3 DNA reads as TGTGCCAGCAGCTCGAAGGCCCTCCTGGACACTGAAGCTTTCTTT.

The V and J genes are TRBV5-1 and TRBJ1-5; D unclear. V was trimmed by 4 bases and J by 0 bases, leaving 11 bases between them. Germline loops: CDR1 SGHRS, CDR2 YFSETQ. CDR3 size: 15 residues. As DNA, the CDR3 is TGCGCCAGCAGCGAGGACGGGGATAGCAATCAGCCCCAGCATTTT. Translation: CASSEDGDSNQPQHF.

In this sample, this clonotype turned up a few times. The genes are TRBV5-1 and TRBJ1-4; tentatively, D is TRBD1 (5 bases). This CDR3 spans 15 amino acids. Germline-derived CDR1 and CDR2 are SGHRS and YFSETQ. The V and J ends lost 7 bases and 0 bases respectively, with 13 bases between them. The CDR3 sequence: CASRTQGTTNEKLFF. The CDR3 DNA reads TGCGCCAGCCGCACCCAGGGTACAACTAATGAAAAACTGTTTTTT.

As to this clonotype: Since a much larger clone is just one base distant, this may be a read error. This CDR3 is CAGSFGGAGYEQYF. The CDR3 DNA follows: TGTGCCGGCAGTTTCGGCGGGGCGGGATACGAGCAGTACTTC. The chain couples TRBV6-5 to TRBJ2-7; D possibly corresponds to TRBD2 (6 bases). Germline lookup yields CDR1 MNHEY and CDR2 SVGAGI. The length of the CDR3 is 14 residues.

The table lists this clonotype with a few counts. A single base separates this from a much larger clone, so it may be a read error. V gene TRBV20-1 combines with J gene TRBJ2-1, with a tentative D call TRBD1 (5 bases). The DNA end is more similar to TRBJ2-5, so the J call may be wrong. Germline-derived CDR1 and CDR2 are DFQATT and SNEGSKA (reference sequence). This CDR3 has 11 amino acids. DNA of the CDR3: TGCAGTGCTACAGGGCAAGAGACCCAGTACTTC. Residues: CSATGQETQYF.

At least ten counts were recorded for this clonotype. The rearrangement uses TRBV6-5 and TRBJ1-1, with 9 bases matching TRBD1. This CDR3 comprises 14 residues. Germline V lookup: CDR1 MNHEY, CDR2 SVGAGI. Germline trimming cut 4 bases from V and 6 bases from J; bases unmatched to any gene: 6. The CDR3: CASSSTGGWAEAFF. CDR3 nucleotide sequence: TGTGCCAGCAGTTCAACAGGGGGCTGGGCTGAAGCTTTCTTT.

This chain connects TRBV5-1 to TRBJ2-5; 7 nucleotides agree with TRBD1. This CDR3 spans 14 amino acids. The V gene end was trimmed by 4 bases and the J gene end by 2 bases; junction bases not matched to a gene: 5. The germline V gene has CDR1 SGHRS and CDR2 YFSETQ. CDR3: CASSPGTEQETQYF. The DNA of the CDR3 is TGCGCCAGCAGCCCGGGGACAGAACAAGAGACCCAGTACTTC.

The chain recombines TRBV20-1 with TRBJ2-7; TRBD2 matches at 8 bases. The CDR3 spans 14 residues. V trimming: 6 bases; J trimming: 6 bases; junction bases outside the gene matches: 13. Germline V gene sequence: CDR1 DFQATT, CDR2 SNEGSKA (reference sequence). CDR3: CSAVPGRGVVEQYF. The CDR3 DNA reads as TGCAGTGCAGTCCCGGGGCGGGGGGTTGTCGAGCAGTACTTC.